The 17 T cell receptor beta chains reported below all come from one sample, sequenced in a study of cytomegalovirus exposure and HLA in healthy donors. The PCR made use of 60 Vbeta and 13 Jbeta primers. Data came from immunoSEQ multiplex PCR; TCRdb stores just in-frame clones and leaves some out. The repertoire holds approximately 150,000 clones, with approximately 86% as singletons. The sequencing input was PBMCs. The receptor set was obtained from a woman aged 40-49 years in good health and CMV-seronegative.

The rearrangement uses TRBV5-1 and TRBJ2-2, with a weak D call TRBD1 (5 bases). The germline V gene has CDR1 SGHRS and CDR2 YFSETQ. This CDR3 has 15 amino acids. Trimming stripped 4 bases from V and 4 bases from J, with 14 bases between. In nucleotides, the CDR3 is TGCGCCAGCAGCCTTGACAGATCGAGCACCGGGGAGCTGTTTTTT. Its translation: CASSLDRSSTGELFF.

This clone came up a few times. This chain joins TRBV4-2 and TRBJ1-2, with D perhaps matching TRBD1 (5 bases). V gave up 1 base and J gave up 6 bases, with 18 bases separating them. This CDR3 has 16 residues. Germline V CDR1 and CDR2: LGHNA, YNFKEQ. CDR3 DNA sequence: TGTGCCAGCAGCCAAGTATCCCGCCAACAGGAGAATGGCTACACCTTC. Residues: CASSQVSRQQENGYTF.

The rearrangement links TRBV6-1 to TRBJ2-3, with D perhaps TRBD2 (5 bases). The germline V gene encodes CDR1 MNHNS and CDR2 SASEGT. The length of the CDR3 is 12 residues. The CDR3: CASQVGADTQYF. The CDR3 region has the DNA TGTGCTTCCCAGGTCGGGGCAGATACGCAGTATTTT.

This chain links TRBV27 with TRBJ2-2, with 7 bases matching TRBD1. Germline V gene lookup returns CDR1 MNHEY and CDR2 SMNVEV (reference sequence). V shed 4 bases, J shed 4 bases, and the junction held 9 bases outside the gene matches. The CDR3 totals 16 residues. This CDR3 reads CASSSLPTGSTGELFF. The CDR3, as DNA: TGTGCCAGCAGTTCACTACCGACAGGGAGCACCGGGGAGCTGTTTTTT.

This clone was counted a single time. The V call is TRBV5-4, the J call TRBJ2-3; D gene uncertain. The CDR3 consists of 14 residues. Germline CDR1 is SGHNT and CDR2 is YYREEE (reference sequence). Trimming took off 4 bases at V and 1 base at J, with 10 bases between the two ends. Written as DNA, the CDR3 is TGTGCCAGCAGCGCCACCACTCGCACAGATACGCAGTATTTT. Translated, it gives CASSATTRTDTQYF.

CDR3: CASSVDGGSYETQYF. The CDR3, as DNA: TGTGCCAGCAGCGTAGACGGGGGATCGTATGAGACCCAGTACTTC. The chain links TRBV9 to TRBJ2-5, with D tentatively TRBD2 (6 bases). Germline CDR1 is SGDLS and CDR2 is YYNGEE. The germline V and J ends were trimmed by 0 bases and 5 bases, with 14 bases remaining between them. This CDR3 contains 15 residues.

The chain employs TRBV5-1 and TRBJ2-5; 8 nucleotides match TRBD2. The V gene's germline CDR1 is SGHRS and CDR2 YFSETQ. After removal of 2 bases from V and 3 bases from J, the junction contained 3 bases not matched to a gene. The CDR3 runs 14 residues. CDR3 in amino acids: CASSFAAGEETQYF. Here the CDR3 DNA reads TGCGCCAGCAGCTTTGCAGCGGGAGAAGAGACCCAGTACTTC.

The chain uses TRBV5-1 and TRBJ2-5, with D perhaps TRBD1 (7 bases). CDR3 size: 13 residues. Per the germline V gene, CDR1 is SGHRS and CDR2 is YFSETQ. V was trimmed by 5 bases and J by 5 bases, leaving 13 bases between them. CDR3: CASRTQGGETQYF. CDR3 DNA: TGCGCCAGCAGAACCCAGGGGGGTGAGACCCAGTACTTC.

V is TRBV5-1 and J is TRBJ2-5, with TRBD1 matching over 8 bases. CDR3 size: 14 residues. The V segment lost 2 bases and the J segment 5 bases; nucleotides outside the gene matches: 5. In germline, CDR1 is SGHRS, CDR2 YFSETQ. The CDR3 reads CASSFQGARETQYF. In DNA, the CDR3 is TGCGCCAGCAGCTTCCAGGGGGCGCGGGAGACCCAGTACTTC.

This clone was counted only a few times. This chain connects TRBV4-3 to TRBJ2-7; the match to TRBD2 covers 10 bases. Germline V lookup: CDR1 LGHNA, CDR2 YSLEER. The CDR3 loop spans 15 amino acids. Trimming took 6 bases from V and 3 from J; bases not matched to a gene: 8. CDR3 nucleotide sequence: TGCGCCAGCAGTCCTACAGCGGGAGGGGGCTACGAGCAGTACTTC. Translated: CASSPTAGGGYEQYF.

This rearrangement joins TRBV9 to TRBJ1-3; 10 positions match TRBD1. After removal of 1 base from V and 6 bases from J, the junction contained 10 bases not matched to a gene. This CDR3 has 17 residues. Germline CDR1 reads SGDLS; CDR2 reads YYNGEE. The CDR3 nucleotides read TGTGCCAGCAGCGTATCGCCCGGGACAGGGGTATTAAACACCATATATTTT. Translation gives CASSVSPGTGVLNTIYF.

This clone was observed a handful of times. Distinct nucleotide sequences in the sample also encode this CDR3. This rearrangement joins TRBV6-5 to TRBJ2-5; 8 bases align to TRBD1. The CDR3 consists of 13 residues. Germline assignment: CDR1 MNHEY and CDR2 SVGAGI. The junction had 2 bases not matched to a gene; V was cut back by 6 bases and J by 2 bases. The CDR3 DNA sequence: TGTGCCAGCAGCAGGGGGCAACAAGAGACCCAGTACTTC. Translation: CASSRGQQETQYF.

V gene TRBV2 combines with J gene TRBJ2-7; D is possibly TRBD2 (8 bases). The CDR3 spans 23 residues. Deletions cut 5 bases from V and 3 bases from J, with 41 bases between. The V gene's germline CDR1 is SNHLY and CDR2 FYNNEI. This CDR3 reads CASSTIRGVSRGLVPANYYEQYF. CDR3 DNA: TGTGCCAGCAGTACAATCAGGGGGGTCTCGAGGGGACTAGTCCCTGCTAATTACTACGAGCAGTACTTC.

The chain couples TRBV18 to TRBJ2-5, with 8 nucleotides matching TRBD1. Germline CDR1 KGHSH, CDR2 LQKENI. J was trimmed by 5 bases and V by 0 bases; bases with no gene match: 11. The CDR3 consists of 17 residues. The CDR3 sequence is CASSPPRRTGPGETQYF. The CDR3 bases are TGTGCCAGCTCACCACCGCGGAGGACAGGGCCCGGGGAGACCCAGTACTTC.

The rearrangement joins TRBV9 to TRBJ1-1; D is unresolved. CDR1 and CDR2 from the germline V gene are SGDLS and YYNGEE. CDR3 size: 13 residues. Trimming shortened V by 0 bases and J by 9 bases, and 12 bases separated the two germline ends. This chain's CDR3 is CASSVGSGQKAFF. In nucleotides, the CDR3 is TGTGCCAGCAGCGTAGGGTCGGGTCAGAAAGCTTTCTTT.

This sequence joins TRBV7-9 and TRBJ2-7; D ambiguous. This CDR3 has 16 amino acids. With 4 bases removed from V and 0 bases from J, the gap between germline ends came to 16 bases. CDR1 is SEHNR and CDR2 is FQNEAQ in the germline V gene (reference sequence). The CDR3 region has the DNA TGTGCCAGCAGCTCGGCGGTGGCGGAAAGCTCCTACGAGCAGTACTTC. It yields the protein CASSSAVAESSYEQYF. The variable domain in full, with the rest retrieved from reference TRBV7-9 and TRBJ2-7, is DTGVSQNPRHKITKRGQNVTFRCDPISEHNRLYWYRQTLGQGPEFLTYFQNEAQLEKSRLLSDRFSAERPKGSFSTLEIQRTEQGDSAMYLCASSSAVAESSYEQYFGPGTRLTVT.

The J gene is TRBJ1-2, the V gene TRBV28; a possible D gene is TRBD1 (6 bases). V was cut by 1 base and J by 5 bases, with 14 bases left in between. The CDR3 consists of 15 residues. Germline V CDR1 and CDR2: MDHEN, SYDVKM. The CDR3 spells CASSLYLQGPYGYTF. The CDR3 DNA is TGTGCCAGCAGTTTATACCTACAGGGACCGTATGGCTACACCTTC.